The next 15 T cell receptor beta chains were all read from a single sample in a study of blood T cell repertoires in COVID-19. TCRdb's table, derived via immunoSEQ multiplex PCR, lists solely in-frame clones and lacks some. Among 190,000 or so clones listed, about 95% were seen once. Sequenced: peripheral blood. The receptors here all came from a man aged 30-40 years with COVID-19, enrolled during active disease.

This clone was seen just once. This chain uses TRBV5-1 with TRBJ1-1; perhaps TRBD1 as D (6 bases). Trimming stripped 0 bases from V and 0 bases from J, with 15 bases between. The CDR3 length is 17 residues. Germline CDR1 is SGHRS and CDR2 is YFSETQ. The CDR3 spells CASSLVTGGQLNTEAFF. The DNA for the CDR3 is TGCGCCAGCAGCTTGGTGACAGGCGGACAGTTGAACACTGAAGCTTTCTTT. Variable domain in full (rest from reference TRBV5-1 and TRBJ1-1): KAGVTQTPRYLIKTRGQQVTLSCSPISGHRSVSWYQQTPGQGLQFLFEYFSETQRNKGNFPGRFSGRQFSNSRSEMNVSTLELGDSALYLCASSLVTGGQLNTEAFFGQGTRLTVV.

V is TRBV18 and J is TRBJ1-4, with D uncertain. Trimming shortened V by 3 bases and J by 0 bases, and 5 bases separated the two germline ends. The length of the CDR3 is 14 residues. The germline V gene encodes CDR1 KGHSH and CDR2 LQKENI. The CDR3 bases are TGTGCCAGCTCACCGGCCTCAACTAATGAAAAACTGTTTTTT. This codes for CASSPASTNEKLFF.

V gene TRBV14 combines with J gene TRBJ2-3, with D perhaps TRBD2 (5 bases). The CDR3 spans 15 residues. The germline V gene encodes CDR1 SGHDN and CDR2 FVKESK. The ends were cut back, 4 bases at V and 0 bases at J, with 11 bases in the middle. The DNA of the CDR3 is TGTGCCAGCAGCCCCCGACTAATTAGCACAGATACGCAGTATTTT. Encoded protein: CASSPRLISTDTQYF.

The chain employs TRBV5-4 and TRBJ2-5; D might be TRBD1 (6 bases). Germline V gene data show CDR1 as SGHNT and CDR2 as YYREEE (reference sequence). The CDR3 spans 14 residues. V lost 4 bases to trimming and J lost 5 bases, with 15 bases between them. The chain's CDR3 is CASSHADSHETQYF. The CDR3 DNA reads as TGTGCCAGCAGCCACGCGGACAGTCATGAGACCCAGTACTTC.

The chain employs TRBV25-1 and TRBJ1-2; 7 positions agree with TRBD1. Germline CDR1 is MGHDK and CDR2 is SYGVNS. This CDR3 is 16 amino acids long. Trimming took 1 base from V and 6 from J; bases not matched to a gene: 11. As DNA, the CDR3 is TGTGCCAGCAGTGAATTTGCGGGAGGGGGCGCCGATGGCTACACCTTC. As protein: CASSEFAGGGADGYTF.

The CDR3 loop is CASRLARDRGYSNQPQHF. DNA for the CDR3: TGTGCAAGTCGCTTAGCTAGGGACAGGGGATATAGCAATCAGCCCCAGCATTTT. The V and J genes are TRBV12-2 and TRBJ1-5; TRBD1, the table's D call, was not compared with the DNA. TRBV12-2 is assigned pseudogene status. There are 18 residues in the CDR3.

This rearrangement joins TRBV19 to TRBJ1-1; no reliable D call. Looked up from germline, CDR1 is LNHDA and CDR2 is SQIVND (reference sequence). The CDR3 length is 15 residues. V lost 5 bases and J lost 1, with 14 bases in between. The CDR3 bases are TGTGCCAGTAGTCACGGAGGACCCCCGAACACTGAAGCTTTCTTT. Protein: CASSHGGPPNTEAFF. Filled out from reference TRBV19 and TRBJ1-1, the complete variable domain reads DGGITQSPKYLFRKEGQNVTLSCEQNLNHDAMYWYRQDPGQGLRLIYYSQIVNDFQKGDIAEGYSVSREKKESFPLTVTSAQKNPTAFYLCASSHGGPPNTEAFFGQGTRLTVV.

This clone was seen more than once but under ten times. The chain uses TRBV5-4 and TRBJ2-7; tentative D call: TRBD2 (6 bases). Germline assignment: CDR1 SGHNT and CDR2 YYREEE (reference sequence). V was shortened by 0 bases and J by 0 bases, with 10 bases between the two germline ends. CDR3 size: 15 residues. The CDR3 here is CASSLDQGLSYEQYF. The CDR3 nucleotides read TGTGCCAGCAGCTTGGATCAGGGACTCTCCTACGAGCAGTACTTC. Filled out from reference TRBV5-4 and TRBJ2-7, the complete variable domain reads ETGVTQSPTHLIKTRGQQVTLRCSSQSGHNTVSWYQQALGQGPQFIFQYYREEENGRGNFPPRFSGLQFPNYSSELNVNALELDDSALYLCASSLDQGLSYEQYFGPGTRLTVT.

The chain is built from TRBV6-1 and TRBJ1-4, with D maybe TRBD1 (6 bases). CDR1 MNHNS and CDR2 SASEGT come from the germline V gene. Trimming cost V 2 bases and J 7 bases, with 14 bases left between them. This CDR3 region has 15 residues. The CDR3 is CASSEREGVGEKLFF. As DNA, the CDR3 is TGTGCCAGCAGTGAACGGGAGGGGGTTGGTGAAAAACTGTTTTTT.

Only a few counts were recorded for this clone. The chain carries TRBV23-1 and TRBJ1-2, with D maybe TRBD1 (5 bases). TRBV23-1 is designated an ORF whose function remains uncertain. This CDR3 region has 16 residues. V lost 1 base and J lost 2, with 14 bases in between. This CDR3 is CASSQFGGVINYGYTF. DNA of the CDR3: TGCGCCAGCAGTCAATTTGGGGGGGTTATAAACTATGGCTACACCTTC.

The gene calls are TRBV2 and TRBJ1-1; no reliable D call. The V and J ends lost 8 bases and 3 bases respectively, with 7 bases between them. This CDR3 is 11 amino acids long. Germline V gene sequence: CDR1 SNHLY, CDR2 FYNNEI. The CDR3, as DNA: TGTGCCAGCTCTAAGTACACTGAAGCTTTCTTT. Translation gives CASSKYTEAFF. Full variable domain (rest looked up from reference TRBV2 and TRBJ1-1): EPEVTQTPSHQVTQMGQEVILRCVPISNHLYFYWYRQILGQKVEFLVSFYNNEISEKSEIFDDQFSVERPDGSNFTLKIRSTKLEDSAMYFCASSKYTEAFFGQGTRLTVV.

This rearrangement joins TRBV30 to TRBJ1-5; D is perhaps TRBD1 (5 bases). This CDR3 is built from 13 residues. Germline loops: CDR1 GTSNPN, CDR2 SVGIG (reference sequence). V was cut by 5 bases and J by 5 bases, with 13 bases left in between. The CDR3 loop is CAWATGDDQPQHF. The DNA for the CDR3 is TGTGCCTGGGCAACAGGCGACGATCAGCCCCAGCATTTT.

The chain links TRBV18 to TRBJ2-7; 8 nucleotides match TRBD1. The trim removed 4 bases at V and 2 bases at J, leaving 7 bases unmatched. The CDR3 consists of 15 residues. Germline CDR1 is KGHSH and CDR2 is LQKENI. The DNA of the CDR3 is TGTGCCAGCTCACAAATCAGGGGGCTCACCTACGAGCAGTACTTC. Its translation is CASSQIRGLTYEQYF.

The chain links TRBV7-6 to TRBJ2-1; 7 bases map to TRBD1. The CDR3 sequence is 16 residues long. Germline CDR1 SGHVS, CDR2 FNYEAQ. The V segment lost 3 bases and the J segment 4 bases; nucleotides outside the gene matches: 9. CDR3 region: CASSFKGTEKYNEQFF. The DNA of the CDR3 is TGTGCCAGCAGCTTTAAAGGGACAGAAAAGTACAATGAGCAGTTCTTC.

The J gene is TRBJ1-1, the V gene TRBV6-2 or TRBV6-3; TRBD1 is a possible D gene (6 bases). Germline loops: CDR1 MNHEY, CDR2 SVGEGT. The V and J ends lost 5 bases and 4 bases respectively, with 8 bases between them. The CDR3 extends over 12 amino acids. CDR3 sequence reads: CASSTGTTEAFF. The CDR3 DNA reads TGTGCCAGCAGTACAGGGACCACTGAAGCTTTCTTT.